This T cell receptor beta chain was sequenced for a study of blood T cell repertoires in COVID-19. Turning to the study itself: The analysed material was cDNA or gDNA that came from T cells, B-cell-depleted T cells, or PBMCs.

The method was immunoSEQ multiplex PCR; TCRdb's version includes in-frame clones alone and lacks a portion of them. The sample carries 120,000 or so clones, 81% recorded once. This CDR3 spans 14 amino acids. Germline CDR1 reads MDHEN; CDR2 reads SYDVKM. V was trimmed by 6 bases and J by 7 bases, leaving 18 bases between them. The TCR was taken from a man between 25 and 39 years old with COVID-19, enrolled during active disease. The sequencing input was peripheral blood. This chain uses TRBV28 with TRBJ2-5, with D perhaps TRBD2 (5 bases). The CDR3 DNA follows: TGTGCCAGCAGCTCTTTAACTAGGGATGGGACCCAGTACTTC. Amino acid sequence: CASSSLTRDGTQYF. Full variable domain (rest looked up from reference TRBV28 and TRBJ2-5): DVKVTQSSRYLVKRTGEKVFLECVQDMDHENMFWYRQDPGLGLRLIYFSYDVKMKEKGDIPEGYSVSREKKERFSLILESASTNQTSMYLCASSSLTRDGTQYFGPGTRLLVL.